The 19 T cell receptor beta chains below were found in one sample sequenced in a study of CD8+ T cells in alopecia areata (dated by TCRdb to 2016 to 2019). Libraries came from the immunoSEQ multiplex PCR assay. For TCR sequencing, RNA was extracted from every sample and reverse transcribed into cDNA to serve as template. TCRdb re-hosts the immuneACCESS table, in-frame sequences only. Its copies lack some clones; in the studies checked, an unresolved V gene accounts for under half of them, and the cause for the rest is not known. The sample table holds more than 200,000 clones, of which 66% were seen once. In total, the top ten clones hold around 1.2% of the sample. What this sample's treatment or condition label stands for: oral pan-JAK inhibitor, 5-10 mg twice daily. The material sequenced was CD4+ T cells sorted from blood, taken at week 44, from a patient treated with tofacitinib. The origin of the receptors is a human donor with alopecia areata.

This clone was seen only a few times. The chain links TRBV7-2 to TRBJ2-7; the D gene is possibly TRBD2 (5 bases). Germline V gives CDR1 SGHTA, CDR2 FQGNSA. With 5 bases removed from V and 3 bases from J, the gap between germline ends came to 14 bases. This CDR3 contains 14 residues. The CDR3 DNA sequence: TGTGCCAGCAGCCTCTCCGGGAAAAGCTACGAGCAGTACTTC. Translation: CASSLSGKSYEQYF.

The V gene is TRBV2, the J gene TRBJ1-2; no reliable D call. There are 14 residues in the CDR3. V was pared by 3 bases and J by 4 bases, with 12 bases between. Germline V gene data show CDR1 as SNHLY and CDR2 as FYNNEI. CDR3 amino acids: CASSETGSLYGYTF. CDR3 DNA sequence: TGTGCCAGCAGTGAGACCGGGTCCCTCTATGGCTACACCTTC. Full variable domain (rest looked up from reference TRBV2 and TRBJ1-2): EPEVTQTPSHQVTQMGQEVILRCVPISNHLYFYWYRQILGQKVEFLVSFYNNEISEKSEIFDDQFSVERPDGSNFTLKIRSTKLEDSAMYFCASSETGSLYGYTFGSGTRLTVV.

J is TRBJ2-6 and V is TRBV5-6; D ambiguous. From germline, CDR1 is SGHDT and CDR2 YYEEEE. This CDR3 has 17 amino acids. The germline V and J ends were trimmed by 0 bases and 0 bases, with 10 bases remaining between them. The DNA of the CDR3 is TGTGCCAGCAGCTTGGTCGTACAGCCCTCTGGGGCCAACGTCCTGACTTTC. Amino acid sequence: CASSLVVQPSGANVLTF.

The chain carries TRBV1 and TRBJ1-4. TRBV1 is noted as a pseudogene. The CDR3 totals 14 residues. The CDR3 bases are TGCACCAGCAGCCCCGGCCAGGGACGGCGAAAACTGTTTTTT. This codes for CTSSPGQGRRKLFF.

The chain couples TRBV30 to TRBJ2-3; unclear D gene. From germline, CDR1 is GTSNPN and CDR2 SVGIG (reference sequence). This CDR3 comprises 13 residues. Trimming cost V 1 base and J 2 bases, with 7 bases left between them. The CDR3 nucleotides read TGTGCCTGGAGTGGTTCCTTCACAGATACGCAGTATTTT. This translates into CAWSGSFTDTQYF.

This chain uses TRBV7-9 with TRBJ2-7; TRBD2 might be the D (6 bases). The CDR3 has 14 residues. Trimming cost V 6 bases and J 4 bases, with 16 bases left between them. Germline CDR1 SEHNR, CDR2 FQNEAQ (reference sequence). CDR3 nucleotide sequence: TGTGCCAGCAGGTCCATGAGCGGGTCTTACGAGCAGTACTTC. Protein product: CASRSMSGSYEQYF.

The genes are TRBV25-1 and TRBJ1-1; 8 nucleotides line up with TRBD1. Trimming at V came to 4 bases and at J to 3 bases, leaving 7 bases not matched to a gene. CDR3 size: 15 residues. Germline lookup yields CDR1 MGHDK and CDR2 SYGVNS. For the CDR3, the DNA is TGTGCCAGCAGTGTGCCCAGGGGGCCCTACACTGAAGCTTTCTTT. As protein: CASSVPRGPYTEAFF.

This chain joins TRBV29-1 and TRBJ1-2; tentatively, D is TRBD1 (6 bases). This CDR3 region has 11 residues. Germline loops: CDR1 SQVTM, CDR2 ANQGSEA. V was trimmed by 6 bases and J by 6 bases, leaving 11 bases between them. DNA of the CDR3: TGCAGCGTGGCAGGGGAGAATGGCTACACCTTC. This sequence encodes CSVAGENGYTF. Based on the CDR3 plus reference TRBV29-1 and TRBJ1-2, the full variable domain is SAVISQKPSRDICQRGTSLTIQCQVDSQVTMMFWYRQQPGQSLTLIATANQGSEATYESGFVIDKFPISRPNLTFSTLTVSNMSPEDSSIYLCSVAGENGYTFGSGTRLTVV.

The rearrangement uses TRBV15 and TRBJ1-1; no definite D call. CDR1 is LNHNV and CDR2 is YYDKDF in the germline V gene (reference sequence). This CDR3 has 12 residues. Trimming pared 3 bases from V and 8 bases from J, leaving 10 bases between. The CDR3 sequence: CATSRRSDEAFF. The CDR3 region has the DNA TGTGCCACCAGCAGGCGCAGCGACGAAGCTTTCTTT.

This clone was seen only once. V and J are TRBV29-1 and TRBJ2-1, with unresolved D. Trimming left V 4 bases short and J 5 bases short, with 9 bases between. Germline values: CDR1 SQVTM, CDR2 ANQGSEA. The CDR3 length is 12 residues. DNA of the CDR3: TGCAGCGTTGTAGTAGGGAACAATGAGCAGTTCTTC. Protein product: CSVVVGNNEQFF.

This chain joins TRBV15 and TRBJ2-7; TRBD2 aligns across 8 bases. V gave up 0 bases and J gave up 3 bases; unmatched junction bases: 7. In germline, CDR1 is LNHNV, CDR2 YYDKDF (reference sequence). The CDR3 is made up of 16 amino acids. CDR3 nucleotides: TGTGCCACCAGCAGAGATCTGAGCGGGGGCCGCTACGAGCAGTACTTC. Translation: CATSRDLSGGRYEQYF.

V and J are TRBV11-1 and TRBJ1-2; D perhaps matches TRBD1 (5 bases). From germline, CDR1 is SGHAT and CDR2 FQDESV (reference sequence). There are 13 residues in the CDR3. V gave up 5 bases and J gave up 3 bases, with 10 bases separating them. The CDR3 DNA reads TGTGCCAGCAGCGCCAGGGAGCACTATGGCTACACCTTC. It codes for CASSAREHYGYTF.

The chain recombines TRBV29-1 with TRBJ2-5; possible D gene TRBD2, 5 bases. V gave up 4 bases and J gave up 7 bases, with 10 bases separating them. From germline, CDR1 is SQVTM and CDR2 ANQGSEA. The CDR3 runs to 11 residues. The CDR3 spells CSVGQSGTQYF. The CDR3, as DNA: TGCAGCGTTGGTCAAAGCGGGACCCAGTACTTC.

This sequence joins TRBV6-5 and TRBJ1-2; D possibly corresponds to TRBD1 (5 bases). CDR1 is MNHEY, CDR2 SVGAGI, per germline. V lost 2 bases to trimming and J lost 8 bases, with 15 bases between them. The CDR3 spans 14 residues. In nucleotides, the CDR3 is TGTGCCAGCAGTTACACGGTGACTTCAGGGGGCTACACCTTC. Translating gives CASSYTVTSGGYTF.

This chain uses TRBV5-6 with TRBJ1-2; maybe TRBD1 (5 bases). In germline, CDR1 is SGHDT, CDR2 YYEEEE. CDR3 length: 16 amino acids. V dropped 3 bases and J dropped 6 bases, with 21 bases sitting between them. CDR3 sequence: CASSWPGGPLYDGYTF. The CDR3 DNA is TGTGCCAGCAGCTGGCCGGGGGGACCCTTATATGATGGCTACACCTTC.

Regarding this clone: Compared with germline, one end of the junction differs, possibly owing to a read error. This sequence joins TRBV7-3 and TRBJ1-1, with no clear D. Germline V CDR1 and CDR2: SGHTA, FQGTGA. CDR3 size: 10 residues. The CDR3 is CASSPGPSFF. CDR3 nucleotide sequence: TGTGCCAGCAGCCCAGGTCCAAGCTTTTTT.

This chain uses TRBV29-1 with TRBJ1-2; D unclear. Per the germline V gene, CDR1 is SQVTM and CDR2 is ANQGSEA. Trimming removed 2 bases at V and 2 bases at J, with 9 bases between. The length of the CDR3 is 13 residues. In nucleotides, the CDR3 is TGCAGCGTTGAACCCCCGTCCAACTATGGCTACACCTTC. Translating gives CSVEPPSNYGYTF.

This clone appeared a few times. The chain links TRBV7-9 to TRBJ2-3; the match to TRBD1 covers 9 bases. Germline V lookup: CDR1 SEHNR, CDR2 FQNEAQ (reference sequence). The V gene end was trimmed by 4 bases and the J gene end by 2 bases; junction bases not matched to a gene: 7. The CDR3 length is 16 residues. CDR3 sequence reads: CASSSSDRGFTDTQYF. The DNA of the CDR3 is TGTGCCAGCAGCTCCTCGGACAGGGGCTTCACAGATACGCAGTATTTT.

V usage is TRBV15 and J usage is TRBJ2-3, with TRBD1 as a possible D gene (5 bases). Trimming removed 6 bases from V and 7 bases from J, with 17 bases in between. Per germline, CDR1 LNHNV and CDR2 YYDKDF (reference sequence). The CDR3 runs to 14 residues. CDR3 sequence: CATSLLRQTNTQYF. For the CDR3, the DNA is TGTGCCACCAGTCTCCTTCGACAGACCAATACGCAGTATTTT.